The 27 T cell receptor beta chains below come from one sample, sequenced in a study of T cells in localized non-small cell lung cancer. Some clones are missing from TCRdb's copy, which holds only in-frame ones; the method was immunoSEQ multiplex PCR. The repertoire includes about 53,000 clones, around four fifths of them detected once, and approximately 18% sits in the top ten. Sample: peripheral blood mononuclear cells, taken before any cancer treatment. These receptors all come from a man aged 40 to 70 with stage III lung adenocarcinoma.

DNA of the CDR3: TGTGCCAGTAGTGCCCGGGACTATTATATGCATGAGCAGTTCTTC. This sequence encodes CASSARDYYMHEQFF. The chain links TRBV19 to TRBJ2-1, with TRBD2 identical over 7 bases. CDR1 and CDR2 from the germline V gene are LNHDA and SQIVND (reference sequence). The V and J ends lost 5 bases and 8 bases, in that order; junction bases with no gene match: 12. This CDR3 comprises 15 residues.

This chain joins TRBV7-3 and TRBJ2-3; D call uncertain. Germline CDR1 and CDR2: SGHTA and FQGTGA. The ends were cut back, 0 bases at V and 4 bases at J, with 26 bases in the middle. CDR3 length equals 20 residues. CDR3 residues: CASSLTVSAGQSRAADTQYF. CDR3 DNA sequence: TGTGCCAGCAGCTTAACGGTGAGCGCCGGCCAATCTCGGGCAGCAGATACGCAGTATTTT.

There are a few counts of this clone. The rearrangement links TRBV29-1 to TRBJ2-7; 9 positions match TRBD1. Germline CDR1 and CDR2: SQVTM and ANQGSEA. The CDR3 covers 14 residues. After removal of 0 bases from V and 3 bases from J, the junction contained 3 bases not matched to a gene. CDR3 protein: CSVEDPGQGYEQYF. The CDR3 bases are TGCAGCGTTGAAGATCCGGGACAGGGCTACGAGCAGTACTTC.

The chain employs TRBV7-2 and TRBJ1-3; 8 bases are a match to TRBD1. Germline assignment: CDR1 SGHTA and CDR2 FQGNSA. The J segment lost 4 bases and the V segment lost 2 bases, leaving 4 bases of the junction unmatched. This CDR3 spans 15 amino acids. The CDR3 is CASSLSGTGGNTIYF. The CDR3 DNA is TGTGCCAGCAGCTTAAGTGGGACAGGAGGAAACACCATATATTTT.

V and J are TRBV7-9 and TRBJ1-3; the match to TRBD1 covers 9 bases. In germline, CDR1 is SEHNR, CDR2 FQNEAQ (reference sequence). The length of the CDR3 is 17 residues. J lost 3 bases, V lost 5 bases, and 11 bases had no gene match. CDR3 bases: TGTGCCAGCAGCCCAACCTTGGGACAGGGCAGTGGAAACACCATATATTTT. Residues: CASSPTLGQGSGNTIYF.

This clone has only a few counts. This CDR3 reads CASSLGAAQETQYF. CDR3 DNA: TGTGCCAGCAGCTTAGGGGCAGCCCAAGAGACCCAGTACTTC. The chain joins TRBV7-6 to TRBJ2-5; D call uncertain. CDR1 and CDR2 (germline): SGHVS, FNYEAQ. With 1 base removed from V and 1 base from J, the gap between germline ends came to 7 bases. The length of the CDR3 is 14 residues. Using reference TRBV7-6 and TRBJ2-5 for the parts outside the CDR3, the full variable domain is GAGVSQSPRYKVTKRGQDVALRCDPISGHVSLYWYRQALGQGPEFLTYFNYEAQQDKSGLPNDRFSAERPEGSISTLTIQRTEQRDSAMYRCASSLGAAQETQYFGPGTRLLVL.

This clone was detected only once. The chain recombines TRBV5-4 with TRBJ2-1; 10 bases fit TRBD1. V trimming: 3 bases; J trimming: 9 bases; junction bases outside the gene matches: 9. The CDR3 loop spans 15 amino acids. Germline V gene lookup returns CDR1 SGHNT and CDR2 YYREEE (reference sequence). The CDR3 nucleotides read TGTGCCAGCAGCTCTGGGGGACAGGGGACAACTGAGCAGTTCTTC. Translated: CASSSGGQGTTEQFF.

The rearrangement links TRBV6-5 to TRBJ1-6; unclear D gene. Deletions cut 6 bases from V and 0 bases from J, with 12 bases between. Germline CDR1 is MNHEY and CDR2 is SVGAGI. The CDR3 is 16 amino acids. In nucleotides, the CDR3 is TGTGCCAGCAGCTACAGAGTTAGCTCCTATAATTCACCCCTCCACTTT. Translating it yields CASSYRVSSYNSPLHF.

The CDR3 sequence is CSVDRDRGRADTQYF. The CDR3 region has the DNA TGCAGCGTAGACCGGGACAGGGGGCGCGCAGATACGCAGTATTTT. V and J are TRBV29-1 and TRBJ2-3; the match to TRBD1 covers 12 bases. Germline V gene sequence: CDR1 SQVTM, CDR2 ANQGSEA. Trimming took 6 bases from V and 4 from J; bases not matched to a gene: 8. This CDR3 spans 15 amino acids.

V usage is TRBV11-1 and J usage is TRBJ2-5; D is possibly TRBD2 (6 bases). The CDR3 loop spans 16 amino acids. Germline values: CDR1 SGHAT, CDR2 FQDESV (reference sequence). Trimming pared 0 bases from V and 2 bases from J, leaving 13 bases between. The CDR3 DNA is TGTGCCAGCAGCTTAGCGCCCGCGGGGAAGCAAGAGACCCAGTACTTC. It encodes CASSLAPAGKQETQYF.

This clone was found once. The rearrangement uses TRBV19 and TRBJ2-7, with 13 bases lining up with TRBD2. The CDR3 runs to 16 residues. Germline V CDR1 and CDR2: LNHDA, SQIVND (reference sequence). V trimming: 10 bases; J trimming: 6 bases; junction bases outside the gene matches: 15. CDR3 residues: CATSLAGGPSGAEQYF. The DNA of the CDR3 is TGTGCCACCTCACTAGCGGGAGGGCCTAGTGGGGCCGAGCAGTACTTC.

V usage is TRBV19 and J usage is TRBJ2-2; D gene unclear. The CDR3 runs 13 residues. V was shortened by 6 bases and J by 1 base, with 6 bases between the two germline ends. The germline V gene has CDR1 LNHDA and CDR2 SQIVND (reference sequence). CDR3 in amino acids: CASRMGNTGELFF. CDR3 DNA sequence: TGTGCCAGTAGGATGGGGAACACCGGGGAGCTGTTTTTT.

This rearrangement joins TRBV11-1 to TRBJ2-5; D gene uncertain. Germline V gene data show CDR1 as SGHAT and CDR2 as FQDESV (reference sequence). CDR3 length equals 14 residues. V was pared by 5 bases and J by 0 bases, with 10 bases between. CDR3 nucleotides: TGTGCCAGCAGCCCAGGACGGAACCAAGAGACCCAGTACTTC. Amino acids: CASSPGRNQETQYF.

The chain uses TRBV29-1 and TRBJ2-7, with a weak D call TRBD1 (6 bases). Germline CDR1 SQVTM, CDR2 ANQGSEA. V gave up 4 bases and J gave up 7 bases, with 11 bases separating them. This CDR3 is 11 amino acids long. CDR3 amino acids: CSVAPGQEQYF. CDR3 nucleotide sequence: TGCAGCGTTGCTCCGGGACAAGAGCAGTACTTC.

The genes are TRBV28 and TRBJ2-7; TRBD1 agrees at 10 bases. V was clipped by 8 bases and J by 6 bases; unmatched bases: 10. The germline gives CDR1 MDHEN, CDR2 SYDVKM. This CDR3 contains 14 residues. Here the CDR3 reads CASPPGQGLSEQYF. CDR3 nucleotides: TGTGCCAGCCCCCCGGGACAGGGGCTTTCCGAGCAGTACTTC.

The V gene is TRBV15, the J gene TRBJ2-7, with D perhaps matching TRBD2 (5 bases). This CDR3 spans 14 amino acids. V lost 0 bases and J 1 base, leaving 7 bases between the germline ends. CDR1 is LNHNV and CDR2 is YYDKDF in the germline V gene (reference sequence). This CDR3 reads CATSRDEGSYEQYF. The CDR3 bases are TGTGCCACCAGCAGAGACGAGGGATCCTACGAGCAGTACTTC.

The chain uses TRBV15 and TRBJ1-5; D remains unclear. The germline V gene encodes CDR1 LNHNV and CDR2 YYDKDF (reference sequence). The CDR3 has 14 amino acids. V gave up 4 bases and J gave up 2 bases, with 9 bases separating them. In DNA form, the CDR3 reads TGTGCCACCAGCACCGAAGCGGGCAATCAGCCCCAGCATTTT. It yields the protein CATSTEAGNQPQHF.

The rearrangement uses TRBV6-6 and TRBJ1-1; D is possibly TRBD1 (6 bases). The V gene's germline CDR1 is MNHNY and CDR2 SVGAGI (reference sequence). Trimming left V 2 bases short and J 5 bases short, with 12 bases between. This CDR3 region has 14 residues. The CDR3 loop reads CASSYRGEFTEAFF. CDR3 in DNA: TGTGCCAGCAGTTACAGGGGGGAGTTTACTGAAGCTTTCTTT.

V usage is TRBV12-1 and J usage is TRBJ2-1; the D call of TRBD2 is as the table states it, not checked on the DNA. TRBV12-1 is flagged as a pseudogene. CDR3 length: 17 amino acids. Written as DNA, the CDR3 is TGTGCCAGCAGCTTTGATGGGAGGGCTAGCGCTTACAATGAGCAGTTCTTC. Protein sequence: CASSFDGRASAYNEQFF.

Details on this clone: Additional DNA sequences in this sample encode the identical CDR3. This chain's CDR3 is CAWSRGEETQYF. CDR3 coding DNA: TGTGCCTGGAGCAGGGGCGAGGAGACCCAGTACTTC. This chain uses TRBV30 with TRBJ2-5; D is perhaps TRBD1 (6 bases). The CDR3 spans 12 residues. V lost 3 bases and J lost 5, with 10 bases in between. Germline values: CDR1 GTSNPN, CDR2 SVGIG (reference sequence).

This chain links TRBV27 with TRBJ2-7; unclear D gene. Trimming pared 0 bases from V and 4 bases from J, leaving 7 bases between. The germline V gene has CDR1 MNHEY and CDR2 SMNVEV (reference sequence). The CDR3 sequence is 13 residues long. DNA for the CDR3: TGTGCCAGCAGTTTATCGTCCGTTTACGAGCAGTACTTC. Translated: CASSLSSVYEQYF.

The J gene is TRBJ2-6, the V gene TRBV18; weak D call: TRBD1 (6 bases). Trimming removed 1 base at V and 0 bases at J, with 10 bases between. Germline lookup yields CDR1 KGHSH and CDR2 LQKENI. This CDR3 has 17 amino acids. CDR3 coding DNA: TGTGCCAGCTCACCACTGGGACAATCCTCTGGGGCCAACGTCCTGACTTTC. This sequence encodes CASSPLGQSSGANVLTF.

The CDR3 coding sequence is TGTGCCAGCTCCAAGGGGACAGGAGAGACCCAGTACTTC. Amino acid sequence: CASSKGTGETQYF. The rearrangement uses TRBV18 and TRBJ2-5; 8 bases match TRBD1. The CDR3 totals 13 residues. CDR1 and CDR2 (germline): KGHSH, LQKENI. The trim removed 6 bases at V and 4 bases at J, leaving 4 bases unmatched.

This clone was seen a handful of times. The rearrangement links TRBV11-3 to TRBJ2-1; 9 nucleotides line up with TRBD2. V trimming: 4 bases; J trimming: 4 bases; junction bases outside the gene matches: 2. Germline V gene lookup returns CDR1 SGHNT and CDR2 YENEEA. The CDR3 extends over 14 amino acids. The CDR3 DNA sequence: TGTGCCAGCAGCTCCGGACTAGCGTACAATGAGCAGTTCTTC. It specifies CASSSGLAYNEQFF. Full variable domain (rest looked up from reference TRBV11-3 and TRBJ2-1): EAGVVQSPRYKIIEKKQPVAFWCNPISGHNTLYWYLQNLGQGPELLIRYENEEAVDDSQLPKDRFSAERLKGVDSTLKIQPAELGDSAVYLCASSSGLAYNEQFFGPGTRLTVL.

CDR3 region: CASSSAALSNEKLFF. Here the CDR3 DNA reads TGTGCCAGTAGTAGCGCGGCACTCTCTAATGAAAAACTGTTTTTT. The chain uses TRBV19 and TRBJ1-4; D is uncertain. The CDR3 runs to 15 residues. V gave up 4 bases and J gave up 3 bases, with 12 bases separating them. CDR1 and CDR2 from the germline V gene are LNHDA and SQIVND (reference sequence).

The chain is built from TRBV11-2 and TRBJ1-2, with a possible D match to TRBD1 (6 bases). In germline, CDR1 is SGHAT, CDR2 FQNNGV. The CDR3 has 13 residues. With 2 bases removed from V and 4 bases from J, the gap between germline ends came to 8 bases. The CDR3 bases are TGTGCCAGCAGCTTAAACAGGGCCTATGGCTACACCTTC. Protein product: CASSLNRAYGYTF.

The gene calls are TRBV25-1 and TRBJ2-1, with 13 bases that match TRBD2. Per germline, CDR1 MGHDK and CDR2 SYGVNS. This CDR3 is built from 15 residues. V gave up 4 bases and J gave up 7 bases; unmatched junction bases: 4. This CDR3 reads CASSGGLAGVNEQFF. In DNA, the CDR3 is TGTGCCAGCAGTGGAGGACTAGCGGGAGTAAATGAGCAGTTCTTC.